Below are 6 T cell receptor beta chains sequenced from a single sample in a study of T cells after yellow fever vaccination (dated by TCRdb to about 2019). Libraries were prepared through 5' RACE. Data came from an Illumina HiSeq 2500. TCRdb took the public reads, trimmed them with fastp at Q25, ran MiXCR for clone calling and kept in-frame beta chains. Each record represents a unique CDR3 protein, reported with the most common genes and DNA among its rows. For this sample the table gives just under 600,000 distinct CDR3 sequences, of which roughly 14% were detected only once. The ten largest clones add up to roughly an eighth of the sample. The treatment or condition label, as the study defines it: live attenuated yellow fever vaccine strain. The sample in question was PBMCs, obtained on the day of the yellow fever booster vaccination. The receptors stem from a young man who received the YFV17D yellow fever vaccine.

The J gene is TRBJ2-3, the V gene TRBV7-2, with D maybe TRBD2 (6 bases). CDR3 length: 16 residues. Trimming cost V 6 bases and J 0 bases, with 16 bases left between them. Germline CDR1 and CDR2: SGHTA and FQGNSA. CDR3 residues: CASSSFVAASTDTQYF. CDR3 DNA sequence: TGTGCCAGCAGTTCTTTCGTAGCGGCTAGCACAGATACGCAGTATTTT. Supplemented by reference TRBV7-2 and TRBJ2-3, the full variable domain reads GAGVSQSPSNKVTEKGKDVELRCDPISGHTALYWYRQSLGQGLEFLIYFQGNSAPDKSGLPSDRFSAERTGGSVSTLTIQRTQQEDSAVYLCASSSFVAASTDTQYFGPGTRLTVL.

This clonotype has a handful of counts. The chain joins TRBV18 to TRBJ2-2; D might be TRBD2 (5 bases). This CDR3 region has 15 residues. Trimming removed 2 bases at V and 5 bases at J, with 12 bases between. From germline, CDR1 is KGHSH and CDR2 LQKENI. The CDR3 is CASSPRSGGTGELFF. CDR3 nucleotides: TGTGCCAGCTCACCAAGGAGCGGTGGGACCGGGGAGCTGTTTTTT.

This clonotype was found a few times. The CDR3 bases are TGCAGTGCCACCGGGACTACGACGAAAGAGACCCAGTACTTC. Its translation is CSATGTTTKETQYF. This chain uses TRBV20-1 with TRBJ2-5; 7 positions match TRBD2. This CDR3 has 14 residues. Trimming removed 6 bases from V and 3 bases from J; junction bases left unmatched: 10. The germline gives CDR1 DFQATT, CDR2 SNEGSKA (reference sequence).

This clonotype turned up a few times. This chain joins TRBV7-2 and TRBJ2-5; D perhaps matches TRBD1 (5 bases). The V gene's germline CDR1 is SGHTA and CDR2 FQGNSA. V gave up 0 bases and J gave up 5 bases, with 13 bases separating them. The CDR3 length is 15 residues. CDR3 nucleotide sequence: TGTGCCAGCAGCTTAGCGACAGCGAAGGGCGAGACCCAGTACTTC. This sequence encodes CASSLATAKGETQYF.

This clonotype occurred a few times. The J gene is TRBJ2-4, the V gene TRBV6-2 or TRBV6-3; maybe TRBD1 (6 bases). The CDR3 sequence is 14 residues long. V dropped 7 bases and J dropped 5 bases, with 15 bases sitting between them. Germline CDR1 MNHEY, CDR2 SVGEGT. This CDR3 reads CASNVRDTENIQYF. The CDR3 coding sequence is TGTGCCAGCAATGTACGGGACACCGAAAACATTCAGTACTTC.

This clonotype was seen only a few times. The rearrangement joins TRBV30 to TRBJ2-7; D remains unclear. CDR3 size: 14 residues. The germline V gene has CDR1 GTSNPN and CDR2 SVGIG (reference sequence). Trimming took off 0 bases at V and 9 bases at J, with 18 bases between the two ends. The CDR3 region is CAWSVLRPEDPQYF. The CDR3 bases are TGTGCCTGGAGTGTACTGAGACCCGAGGATCCGCAGTACTTC.